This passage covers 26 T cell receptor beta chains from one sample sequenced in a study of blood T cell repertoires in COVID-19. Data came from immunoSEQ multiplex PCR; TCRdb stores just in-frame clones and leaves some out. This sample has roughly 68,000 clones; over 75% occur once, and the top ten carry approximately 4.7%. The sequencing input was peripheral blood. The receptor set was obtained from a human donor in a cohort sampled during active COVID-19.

CDR3 sequence: CASSEIANSYEQYF. DNA for the CDR3: TGTGCCAGCAGTGAAATTGCTAACTCCTACGAGCAGTACTTC. The chain employs TRBV2 and TRBJ2-7; D is uncertain. This CDR3 contains 14 residues. Germline CDR1 and CDR2: SNHLY and FYNNEI. Trimming removed 2 bases at V and 0 bases at J, with 8 bases between.

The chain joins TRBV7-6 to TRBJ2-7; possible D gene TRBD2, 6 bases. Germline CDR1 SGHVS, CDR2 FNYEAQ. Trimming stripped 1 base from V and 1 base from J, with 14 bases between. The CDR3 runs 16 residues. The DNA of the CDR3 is TGTGCCAGCAGCTTAGGACCGGGCGGGGCTTCCTACGAGCAGTACTTC. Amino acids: CASSLGPGGASYEQYF.

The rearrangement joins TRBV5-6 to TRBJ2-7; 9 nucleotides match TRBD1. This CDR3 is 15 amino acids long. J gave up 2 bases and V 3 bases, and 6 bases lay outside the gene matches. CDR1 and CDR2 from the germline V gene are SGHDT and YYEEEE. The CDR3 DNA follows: TGTGCCAGCAGCTCCGCGGGACAGGGAACCTACGAGCAGTACTTC. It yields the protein CASSSAGQGTYEQYF.

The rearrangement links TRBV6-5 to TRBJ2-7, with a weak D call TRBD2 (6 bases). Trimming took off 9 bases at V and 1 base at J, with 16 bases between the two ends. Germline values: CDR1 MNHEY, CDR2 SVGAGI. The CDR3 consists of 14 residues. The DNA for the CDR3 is TGTGCCAGTCGGGAGTCAGGGAGATCCTACGAGCAGTACTTC. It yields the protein CASRESGRSYEQYF.

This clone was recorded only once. CDR3: CSVTARGSRFSYEQYF. The CDR3 region has the DNA TGCAGCGTGACCGCTAGGGGGTCTCGGTTCTCCTACGAGCAGTACTTC. The chain is built from TRBV29-1 and TRBJ2-7; weak D call: TRBD1 (6 bases). V lost 6 bases and J 0 bases, leaving 21 bases between the germline ends. Germline lookup yields CDR1 SQVTM and CDR2 ANQGSEA. The CDR3 loop spans 16 amino acids.

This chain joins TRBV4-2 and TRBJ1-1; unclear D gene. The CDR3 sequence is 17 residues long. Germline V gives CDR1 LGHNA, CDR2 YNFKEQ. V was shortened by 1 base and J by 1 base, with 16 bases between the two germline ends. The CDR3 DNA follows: TGTGCCAGCAGCCAAGTCGGTGCCGTTCGCCCGAACACTGAAGCTTTCTTT. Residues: CASSQVGAVRPNTEAFF.

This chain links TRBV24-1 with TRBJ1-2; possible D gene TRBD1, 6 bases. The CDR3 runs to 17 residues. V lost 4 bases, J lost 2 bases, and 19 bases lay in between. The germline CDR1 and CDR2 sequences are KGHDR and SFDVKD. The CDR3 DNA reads TGTGCCACCAGTGAATTAACCGGGACACCGAGGAACTATGGCTACACCTTC. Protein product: CATSELTGTPRNYGYTF.

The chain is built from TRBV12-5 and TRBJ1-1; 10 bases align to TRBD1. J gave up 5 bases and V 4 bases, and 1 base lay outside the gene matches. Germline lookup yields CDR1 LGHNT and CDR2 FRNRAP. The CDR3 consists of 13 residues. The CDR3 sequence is CASGWTGGTEAFF. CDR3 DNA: TGTGCTAGTGGTTGGACAGGGGGTACTGAAGCTTTCTTT.

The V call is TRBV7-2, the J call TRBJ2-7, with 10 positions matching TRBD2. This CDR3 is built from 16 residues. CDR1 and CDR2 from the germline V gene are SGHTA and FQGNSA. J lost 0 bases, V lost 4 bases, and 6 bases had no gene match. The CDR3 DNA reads TGTGCCAGCAGCTCCCGTGCTAGCGGGGGCTCCTACGAGCAGTACTTC. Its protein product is CASSSRASGGSYEQYF.

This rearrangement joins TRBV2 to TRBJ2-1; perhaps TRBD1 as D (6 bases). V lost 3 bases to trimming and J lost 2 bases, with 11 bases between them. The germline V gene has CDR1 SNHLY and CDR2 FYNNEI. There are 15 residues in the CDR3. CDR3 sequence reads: CASSDRGKTYNEQFF. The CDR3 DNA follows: TGTGCCAGCAGTGACAGGGGAAAGACCTACAATGAGCAGTTCTTC.

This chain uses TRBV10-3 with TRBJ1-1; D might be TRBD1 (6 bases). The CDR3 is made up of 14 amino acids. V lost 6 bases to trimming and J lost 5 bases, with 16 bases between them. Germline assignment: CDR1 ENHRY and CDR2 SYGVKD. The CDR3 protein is CAIRGDNPGTEAFF. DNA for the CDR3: TGTGCCATCAGGGGGGACAACCCCGGGACTGAAGCTTTCTTT.

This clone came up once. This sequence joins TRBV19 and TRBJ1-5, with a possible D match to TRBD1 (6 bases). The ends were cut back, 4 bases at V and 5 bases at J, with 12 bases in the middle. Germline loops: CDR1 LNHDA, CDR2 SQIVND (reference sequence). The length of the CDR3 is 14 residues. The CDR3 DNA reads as TGTGCCAGTAGTACACAAGGGGGGGATCAGCCCCAGCATTTT. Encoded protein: CASSTQGGDQPQHF. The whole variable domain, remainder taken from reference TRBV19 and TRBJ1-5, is DGGITQSPKYLFRKEGQNVTLSCEQNLNHDAMYWYRQDPGQGLRLIYYSQIVNDFQKGDIAEGYSVSREKKESFPLTVTSAQKNPTAFYLCASSTQGGDQPQHFGDGTRLSIL.

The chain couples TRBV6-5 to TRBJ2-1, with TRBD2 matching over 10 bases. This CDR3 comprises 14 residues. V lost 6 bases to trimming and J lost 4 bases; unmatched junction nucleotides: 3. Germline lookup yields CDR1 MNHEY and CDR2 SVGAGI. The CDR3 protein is CASRGLAVYNEQFF. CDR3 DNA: TGTGCCAGCAGAGGACTAGCGGTTTACAATGAGCAGTTCTTC.

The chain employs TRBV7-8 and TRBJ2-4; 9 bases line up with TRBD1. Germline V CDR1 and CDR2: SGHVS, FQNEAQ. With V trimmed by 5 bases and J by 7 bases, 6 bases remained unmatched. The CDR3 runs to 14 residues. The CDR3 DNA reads TGTGCCAGCAGCCCCCGGGACAGGGCGAACATTCAGTACTTC. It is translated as CASSPRDRANIQYF.

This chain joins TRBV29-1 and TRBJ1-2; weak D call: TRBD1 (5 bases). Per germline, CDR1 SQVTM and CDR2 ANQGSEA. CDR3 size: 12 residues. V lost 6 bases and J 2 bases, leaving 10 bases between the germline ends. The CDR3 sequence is CSVPQVNYGYTF. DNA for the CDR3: TGCAGCGTCCCACAGGTCAACTATGGCTACACCTTC.

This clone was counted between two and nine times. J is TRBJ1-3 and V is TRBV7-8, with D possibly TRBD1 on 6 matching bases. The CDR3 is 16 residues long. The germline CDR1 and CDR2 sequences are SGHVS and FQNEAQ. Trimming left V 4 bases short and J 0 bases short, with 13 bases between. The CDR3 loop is CASSWNGDNSGNTIYF. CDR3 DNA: TGTGCCAGCAGCTGGAATGGGGACAACTCTGGAAACACCATATATTTT.

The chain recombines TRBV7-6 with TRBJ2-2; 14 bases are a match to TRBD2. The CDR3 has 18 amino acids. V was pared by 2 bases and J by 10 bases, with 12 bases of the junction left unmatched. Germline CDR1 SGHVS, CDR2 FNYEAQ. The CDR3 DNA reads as TGTGCCAGCAGCTTAAGGACTAGCGGGGGGATTAGACCCGAGGAGCTGTTTTTT. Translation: CASSLRTSGGIRPEELFF.

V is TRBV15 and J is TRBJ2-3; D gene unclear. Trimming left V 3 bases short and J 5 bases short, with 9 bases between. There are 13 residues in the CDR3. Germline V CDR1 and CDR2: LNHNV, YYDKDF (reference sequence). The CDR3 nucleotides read TGTGCCACCAGCAGGTTAGAAATAGATACGCAGTATTTT. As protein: CATSRLEIDTQYF. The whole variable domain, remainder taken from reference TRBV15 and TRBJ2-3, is DAMVIQNPRYQVTQFGKPVTLSCSQTLNHNVMYWYQQKSSQAPKLLFHYYDKDFNNEADTPDNFQSRRPNTSFCFLDIRSPGLGDTAMYLCATSRLEIDTQYFGPGTRLTVL.

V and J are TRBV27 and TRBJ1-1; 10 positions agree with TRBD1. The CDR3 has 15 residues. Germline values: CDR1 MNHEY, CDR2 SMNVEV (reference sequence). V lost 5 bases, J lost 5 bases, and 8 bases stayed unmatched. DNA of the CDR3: TGTGCCAGCAGTCGAGGACAGGGGGTGGGGACTGAAGCTTTCTTT. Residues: CASSRGQGVGTEAFF.

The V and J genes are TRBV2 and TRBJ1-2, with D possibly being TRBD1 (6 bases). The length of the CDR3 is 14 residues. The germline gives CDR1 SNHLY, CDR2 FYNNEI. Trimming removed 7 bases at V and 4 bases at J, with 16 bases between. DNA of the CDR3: TGTGCCAGCACGCGACAGGTTATGGTCTATGGCTACACCTTC. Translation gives CASTRQVMVYGYTF.

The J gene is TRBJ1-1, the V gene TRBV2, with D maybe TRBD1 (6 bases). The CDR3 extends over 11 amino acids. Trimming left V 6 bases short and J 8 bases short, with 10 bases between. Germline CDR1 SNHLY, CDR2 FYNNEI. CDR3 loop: CASSGQTEAFF. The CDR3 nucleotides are TGTGCCAGCAGCGGACAGACCGAAGCTTTCTTT.

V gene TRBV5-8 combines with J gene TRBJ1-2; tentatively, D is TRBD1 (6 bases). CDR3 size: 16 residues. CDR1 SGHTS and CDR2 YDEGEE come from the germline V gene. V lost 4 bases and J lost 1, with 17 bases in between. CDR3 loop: CASSLGSLDSNYGYTF. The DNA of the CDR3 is TGTGCCAGCAGCCTGGGATCTCTGGACAGTAACTATGGCTACACCTTC.

In DNA form, the CDR3 reads TGTGCCAGCAGATTGACAACGAACACCGGGGAGCTGTTTTTT. Its protein product is CASRLTTNTGELFF. This chain joins TRBV6-5 and TRBJ2-2; D unclear. This CDR3 contains 14 residues. V was cut by 6 bases and J by 0 bases, with 8 bases left in between. From germline, CDR1 is MNHEY and CDR2 SVGAGI.

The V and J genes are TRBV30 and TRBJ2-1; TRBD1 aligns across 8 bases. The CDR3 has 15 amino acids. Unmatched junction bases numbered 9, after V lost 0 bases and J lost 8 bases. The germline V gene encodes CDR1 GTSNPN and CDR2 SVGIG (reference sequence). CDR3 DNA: TGTGCCTGGAGTGTACAGGGGGGACCCAGCTATGAGCAGTTCTTC. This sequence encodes CAWSVQGGPSYEQFF.

DNA for the CDR3: TGCGCCAGCAGCCCTACCCCGCCAGGGGGCGGAGGTCTCGGCTACACCTTC. This gives the protein CASSPTPPGGGGLGYTF. V and J are TRBV5-1 and TRBJ1-2; the match to TRBD1 covers 8 bases. CDR1 is SGHRS, CDR2 YFSETQ, per germline. J was trimmed by 8 bases and V by 4 bases; bases with no gene match: 19. This CDR3 region has 17 residues. Drawing the rest from reference TRBV5-1 and TRBJ1-2, the complete variable domain is KAGVTQTPRYLIKTRGQQVTLSCSPISGHRSVSWYQQTPGQGLQFLFEYFSETQRNKGNFPGRFSGRQFSNSRSEMNVSTLELGDSALYLCASSPTPPGGGGLGYTFGSGTRLTVV.

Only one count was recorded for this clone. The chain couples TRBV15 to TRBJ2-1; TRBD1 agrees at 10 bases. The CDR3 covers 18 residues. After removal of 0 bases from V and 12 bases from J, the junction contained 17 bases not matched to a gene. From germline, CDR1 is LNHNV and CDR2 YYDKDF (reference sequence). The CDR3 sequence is CATSRDGDWTGGKVVQFF. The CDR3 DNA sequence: TGTGCCACCAGCAGAGACGGGGACTGGACAGGGGGAAAAGTGGTGCAGTTCTTC.